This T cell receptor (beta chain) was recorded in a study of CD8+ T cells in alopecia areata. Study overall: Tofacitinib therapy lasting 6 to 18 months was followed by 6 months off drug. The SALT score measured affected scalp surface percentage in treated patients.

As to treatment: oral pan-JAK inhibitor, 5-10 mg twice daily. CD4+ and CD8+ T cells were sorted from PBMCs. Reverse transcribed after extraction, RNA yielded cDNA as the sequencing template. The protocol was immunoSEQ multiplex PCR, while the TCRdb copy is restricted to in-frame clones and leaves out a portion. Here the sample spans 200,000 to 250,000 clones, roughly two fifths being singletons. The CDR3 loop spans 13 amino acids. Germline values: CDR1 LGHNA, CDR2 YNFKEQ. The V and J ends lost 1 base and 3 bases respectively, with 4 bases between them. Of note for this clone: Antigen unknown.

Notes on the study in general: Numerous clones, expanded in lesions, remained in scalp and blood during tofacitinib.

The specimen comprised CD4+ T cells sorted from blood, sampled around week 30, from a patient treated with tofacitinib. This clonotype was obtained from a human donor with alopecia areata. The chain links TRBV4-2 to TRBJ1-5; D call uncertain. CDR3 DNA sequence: TGTGCCAGCAGCCAAGTTGACAATCAGCCCCAGCATTTT. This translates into CASSQVDNQPQHF.